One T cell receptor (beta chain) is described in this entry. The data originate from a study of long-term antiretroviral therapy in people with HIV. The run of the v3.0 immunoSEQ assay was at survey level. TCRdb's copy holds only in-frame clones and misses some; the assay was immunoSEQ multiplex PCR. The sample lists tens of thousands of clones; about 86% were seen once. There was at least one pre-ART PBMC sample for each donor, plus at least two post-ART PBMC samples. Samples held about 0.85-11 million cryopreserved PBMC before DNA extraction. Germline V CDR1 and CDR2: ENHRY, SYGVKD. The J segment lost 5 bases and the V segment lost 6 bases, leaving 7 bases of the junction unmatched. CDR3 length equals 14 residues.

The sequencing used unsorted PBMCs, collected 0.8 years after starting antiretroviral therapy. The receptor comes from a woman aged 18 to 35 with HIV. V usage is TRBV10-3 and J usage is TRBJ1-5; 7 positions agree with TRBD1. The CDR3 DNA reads TGTGCCATCAGCGTAGACGACAGGGATCAGCCCCAGCATTTT. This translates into CAISVDDRDQPQHF.